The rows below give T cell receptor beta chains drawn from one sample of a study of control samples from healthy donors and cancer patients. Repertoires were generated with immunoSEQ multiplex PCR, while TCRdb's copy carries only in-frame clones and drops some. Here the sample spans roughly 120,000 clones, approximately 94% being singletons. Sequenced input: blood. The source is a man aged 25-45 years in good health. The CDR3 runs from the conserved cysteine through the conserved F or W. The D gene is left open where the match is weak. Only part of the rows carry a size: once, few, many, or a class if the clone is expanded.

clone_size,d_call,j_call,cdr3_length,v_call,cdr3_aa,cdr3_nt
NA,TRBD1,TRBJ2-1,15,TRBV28,CASSPTTGSYNEQFF,TGTGCCAGCAGTCCCACGACAGGGTCCTACAATGAGCAGTTCTTC
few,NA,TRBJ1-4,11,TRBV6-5,CASSPNRDPFF,TGTGCCAGCAGCCCCAACAGGGATCCGTTTTTT
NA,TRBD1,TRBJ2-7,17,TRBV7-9,CASSLPRTGGKFYEQYF,TGTGCCAGCAGCTTACCCCGGACAGGGGGAAAATTCTACGAGCAGTACTTC
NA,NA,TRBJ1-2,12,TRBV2,CASSPQGRGYTF,TGTGCCAGCAGTCCACAGGGACGTGGCTACACCTTC
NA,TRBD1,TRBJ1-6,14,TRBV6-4,CASSDQGAGSPLHF,TGTGCCAGCAGTGACCAGGGGGCTGGTTCACCCCTCCACTTT
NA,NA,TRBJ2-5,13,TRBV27,CASSLTVRETQYF,TGTGCCAGCAGTTTGACCGTGCGGGAGACCCAGTACTTC
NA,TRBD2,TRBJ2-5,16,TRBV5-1,CASSAMTSGGPQTQYF,TGCGCCAGCAGCGCTATGACTAGCGGGGGGCCCCAGACCCAGTACTTC
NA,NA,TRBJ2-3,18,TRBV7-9,CASSSLGRGPEGTDTQYF,TGTGCCAGCAGCTCACTGGGGCGGGGCCCAGAAGGAACAGATACGCAGTATTTT
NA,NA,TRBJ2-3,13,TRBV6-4,CASSVWVADTQYF,TGTGCCAGCAGTGTCTGGGTGGCAGATACGCAGTATTTT
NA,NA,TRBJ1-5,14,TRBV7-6,CASSPDGANQPQHF,TGTGCCAGCAGCCCAGACGGGGCCAATCAGCCCCAGCATTTT
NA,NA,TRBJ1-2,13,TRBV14,CASSSSGRYGYTF,TGTGCCAGCAGCTCCTCCGGGAGATATGGCTACACCTTC
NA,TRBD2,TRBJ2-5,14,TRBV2,CASSPRGVQETQYF,TGTGCCAGCAGTCCGCGGGGGGTCCAAGAGACCCAGTACTTC
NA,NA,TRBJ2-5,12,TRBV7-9,CASSPFQETQYF,TGTGCCAGCAGCCCATTCCAAGAGACCCAGTACTTC
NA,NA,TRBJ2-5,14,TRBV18,CASSPPSPGETQYF,TGTGCCAGCTCACCACCGAGCCCGGGGGAGACCCAGTACTTC
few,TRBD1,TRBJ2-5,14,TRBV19,CASRGTGGSVTQYF,TGTGCCAGTCGTGGGACAGGGGGCTCGGTGACCCAGTACTTC
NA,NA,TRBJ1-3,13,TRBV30,CAWRANSGNTIYF,TGTGCCTGGAGAGCAAACTCTGGAAACACCATATATTTT
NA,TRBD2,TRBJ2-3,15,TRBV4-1,CASSQPGGTTDTQYF,TGCGCCAGCAGCCAACCCGGGGGGACCACAGATACGCAGTATTTT
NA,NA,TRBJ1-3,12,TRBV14,CASSLIGNTIYF,TGTGCCAGCAGCCTGATCGGGAACACCATATATTTT
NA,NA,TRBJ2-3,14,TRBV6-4,CASSDSDSADTQYF,TGTGCCAGCAGTGATTCCGACTCGGCAGATACGCAGTATTTT
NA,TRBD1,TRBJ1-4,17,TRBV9,CASSPGTGISTNEKLFF,TGTGCCAGCAGCCCGGGGACAGGGATTTCAACTAATGAAAAACTGTTTTTT
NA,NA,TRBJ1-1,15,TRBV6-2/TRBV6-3,CASSILRVANTGAFF,TGTGCCAGCAGCATCCTGAGGGTTGCGAACACTGGAGCTTTCTTT
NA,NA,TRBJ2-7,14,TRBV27,CASSFAQGPYEQYF,TGTGCCAGCAGTTTCGCGCAGGGGCCCTACGAGCAGTACTTC
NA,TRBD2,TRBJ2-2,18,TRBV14,CASSRRLAGAKNTGELFF,TGTGCCAGCAGCCGCAGACTAGCGGGGGCCAAGAACACCGGGGAGCTGTTTTTT
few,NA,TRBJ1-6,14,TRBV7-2,CASSLSRGGTPLHF,TGTGCCAGCAGCTTAAGCAGGGGAGGGACACCCCTCCACTTT
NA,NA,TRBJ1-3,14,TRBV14,CASRRGSPGNTIYF,TGTGCCAGCAGAAGGGGTAGCCCTGGAAACACCATATATTTT
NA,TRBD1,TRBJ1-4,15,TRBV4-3,CASRLDRATNEKLFF,TGCGCCAGCAGACTAGACAGGGCAACTAATGAAAAACTGTTTTTT
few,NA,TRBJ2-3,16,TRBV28,CASSLLSGSGTDTQYF,TGTGCCAGCAGTTTATTATCGGGTTCGGGAACAGATACGCAGTATTTT
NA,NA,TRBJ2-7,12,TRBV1,CTSSQDRGGQYF,TGCACCAGCAGCCAAGATCGGGGGGGACAGTACTTC